This note documents a single TCR beta chain sequence. Antigen: not known. This sample was taken from a study of radiotherapy plus CTLA-4 blockade in lung cancer. Whole-study findings and limits: Expansion of tumor-derived TCR clones was observed in blood after radiotherapy plus ipilimumab. Reported findings show early blood T cell clone dynamics, with interferon-beta, best predicted response.

Alongside CTLA-4 blockade with ipilimumab, patients with chemo-refractory metastatic non-small-cell lung cancer received focal radiation. Clones were read by immunoSEQ multiplex PCR, and TCRdb kept only the in-frame ones, dropping some. Here the sample spans about 88,000 clones, 60% to 80% being singletons. The CDR3 totals 14 residues. V gave up 3 bases and J gave up 5 bases, with 14 bases separating them. From germline, CDR1 is SGDLS and CDR2 YYNGEE. The TCR originated in a human donor with non-small cell lung cancer that progressed on radiotherapy plus ipilimumab. The specimen was peripheral blood, collected from a patient treated with radiotherapy plus ipilimumab. The V and J genes are TRBV9 and TRBJ1-1; TRBD1 is a possible D gene (5 bases). CDR3 sequence reads: CASSAEGLGTEAFF. DNA of the CDR3: TGTGCCAGCAGCGCGGAGGGGTTGGGGACTGAAGCTTTCTTT.